What follows are 23 T cell receptor beta chains derived from one specimen sequenced in a study of T cell responses to AZD1222 COVID-19 vaccine (dated by TCRdb to about 2021). What the time point label conveys for this sample: baseline before first vaccination. The receptor library was made with the immunoSEQ multiplex PCR assay. As stored in TCRdb, this immuneACCESS dataset retains in-frame rearrangements with V and J assigned. A fraction of the clones does not appear; measured against another copy, unresolved V genes explain less than half of the discrepancy, and the remainder lacks a known reason. The sample table contains roughly 96,000 clones; only one count was recorded for approximately 90% of them. The ten top clones hold around 1.6% of the sample. The sample here was peripheral blood, taken on day 0 of AZD1222 vaccination. The receptor set was obtained from an adult in good health.

J is TRBJ2-3 and V is TRBV6-5; D call uncertain. Trimming pared 4 bases from V and 6 bases from J, leaving 8 bases between. The germline gives CDR1 MNHEY, CDR2 SVGAGI. The CDR3 sequence is 12 residues long. CDR3 DNA sequence: TGTGCCAGCAGTTCATCGTTCGATACGCAGTATTTT. It encodes CASSSSFDTQYF.

This clone was counted a single time. The genes are TRBV5-1 and TRBJ1-1, with D uncertain. Trimming took 4 bases from V and 10 from J, leaving 20 bases between them. The CDR3 spans 14 residues. CDR1 SGHRS and CDR2 YFSETQ come from the germline V gene. This chain's CDR3 is CASSPENIDPRAFF. For the CDR3, the DNA is TGCGCCAGCAGCCCGGAGAACATAGATCCCCGAGCTTTCTTT.

The chain recombines TRBV7-9 with TRBJ2-2; 11 positions agree with TRBD2. The CDR3 consists of 15 residues. The germline V gene has CDR1 SEHNR and CDR2 FQNEAQ (reference sequence). After removal of 6 bases from V and 6 bases from J, the junction contained 6 bases not matched to a gene. The CDR3 protein is CASSYSGGASGELFF. The CDR3 DNA reads as TGTGCCAGCAGTTATAGCGGGGGGGCCTCCGGGGAGCTGTTTTTT.

The chain has TRBV5-4 and TRBJ1-2; D is unresolved. This CDR3 spans 14 amino acids. The germline V gene encodes CDR1 SGHNT and CDR2 YYREEE (reference sequence). V shed 3 bases and J shed 2 bases, with 11 bases lying between them. The CDR3 DNA follows: TGTGCCAGCAGCTGGGAAGGGCCCAACTATGGCTACACCTTC. Protein product: CASSWEGPNYGYTF.

This clone was recorded only once. The V and J genes are TRBV5-4 and TRBJ1-2; the match to TRBD1 covers 10 bases. The CDR3 totals 15 residues. In germline, CDR1 is SGHNT, CDR2 YYREEE (reference sequence). The trim removed 4 bases at V and 7 bases at J, leaving 10 bases unmatched. CDR3: CASSVFGTGVSGYTF. CDR3 sequence (DNA): TGTGCCAGCAGCGTGTTTGGGACAGGGGTCTCTGGCTACACCTTC.

This clone was seen a single time. The gene calls are TRBV10-3 and TRBJ1-1, with 7 bases matching TRBD1. After removal of 5 bases from V and 0 bases from J, the junction contained 15 bases not matched to a gene. Germline-derived CDR1 and CDR2 are ENHRY and SYGVKD. CDR3 length: 18 residues. CDR3 DNA: TGTGCCATCAGTACACCCAACCGGGACAGAGAAATGAACACTGAAGCTTTCTTT. This translates into CAISTPNRDREMNTEAFF.

In this sample, this clone turned up once. V gene TRBV6-5 combines with J gene TRBJ2-1; D uncertain. V lost 4 bases and J lost 6, with 16 bases in between. The CDR3 spans 15 residues. Germline CDR1 and CDR2: MNHEY and SVGAGI. In nucleotides, the CDR3 is TGTGCCAGCAGTTCCCCCGTAGACATTAGCAATGAGCAGTTCTTC. It yields the protein CASSSPVDISNEQFF.

This clone came up a few times. V and J are TRBV28 and TRBJ1-1; a possible D gene is TRBD1 (5 bases). The CDR3 contains 16 residues. Germline V gene lookup returns CDR1 MDHEN and CDR2 SYDVKM. V shed 6 bases and J shed 8 bases, with 25 bases lying between them. The CDR3, as DNA: TGTGCCAGCAGCTCTTTAGGTGTGGGGCGCAGGGAGGAAGCTTTCTTT. This gives the protein CASSSLGVGRREEAFF.

This clone was seen once. This chain connects TRBV6-1 to TRBJ1-5; 7 bases agree with TRBD1. Trimming took 2 bases from V and 5 from J; bases not matched to a gene: 3. The CDR3 contains 14 residues. Germline assignment: CDR1 MNHNS and CDR2 SASEGT. CDR3 nucleotides: TGTGCCAGCAGTGAATCAACAGGGGATCAGCCCCAGCATTTT. Its protein product is CASSESTGDQPQHF.

The genes are TRBV7-2 and TRBJ2-3; 12 bases fit TRBD2. V gave up 2 bases and J gave up 1 base; unmatched junction bases: 4. The CDR3 loop spans 17 amino acids. From germline, CDR1 is SGHTA and CDR2 FQGNSA. CDR3 residues: CASSLLAGGQGTDTQYF. The CDR3 DNA follows: TGTGCCAGCAGCTTACTAGCGGGGGGGCAGGGCACAGATACGCAGTATTTT.

The genes are TRBV19 and TRBJ1-5; 7 bases line up with TRBD1. With 6 bases clipped from V and 0 bases from J, the junction kept 11 bases outside the gene matches. The CDR3 runs to 17 residues. Per the germline V gene, CDR1 is LNHDA and CDR2 is SQIVND (reference sequence). In DNA, the CDR3 is TGTGCCAGTAGACTAACACAGACAGGGAGTAGCAATCAGCCCCAGCATTTT. Encoded protein: CASRLTQTGSSNQPQHF.

The chain links TRBV5-1 to TRBJ2-3; no definite D call. CDR1 and CDR2 (germline): SGHRS, YFSETQ. This CDR3 region has 14 residues. Trimming cost V 0 bases and J 3 bases, with 8 bases left between them. DNA of the CDR3: TGCGCCAGCAGCTTGGCCGGTAGGACAGATACGCAGTATTTT. This encodes CASSLAGRTDTQYF.

The V call is TRBV19, the J call TRBJ1-2; 7 bases line up with TRBD1. The CDR3 is 15 amino acids. Germline V gene data show CDR1 as LNHDA and CDR2 as SQIVND (reference sequence). The ends lost 4 bases at V and 4 bases at J; junction bases unmatched: 9. The CDR3 protein is CASSTSRTGVYGYTF. CDR3 nucleotide sequence: TGTGCCAGTAGTACCTCAAGGACAGGCGTCTATGGCTACACCTTC.

In its sample, this clone was seen once. V and J are TRBV3-1 (or the pseudogene TRBV3-2) and TRBJ1-2; D is possibly TRBD1 (6 bases). V lost 6 bases to trimming and J lost 4 bases, with 12 bases between them. The germline V gene encodes CDR1 LGHDT and CDR2 YNNKEL (reference sequence). The CDR3 consists of 13 residues. This CDR3 is CASRGAAIYGYTF. In DNA, the CDR3 is TGTGCCAGCAGGGGGGCAGCCATCTATGGCTACACCTTC.

The chain has TRBV7-2 and TRBJ1-3, with TRBD1 identical over 7 bases. Trimming removed 0 bases from V and 5 bases from J; junction bases left unmatched: 4. The CDR3 is made up of 15 amino acids. Germline-derived CDR1 and CDR2 are SGHTA and FQGNSA. The CDR3, as DNA: TGTGCCAGCAGCTTAGCTACAGGGGCGCGAAACACCATATATTTT. It yields the protein CASSLATGARNTIYF. Supplemented by reference TRBV7-2 and TRBJ1-3, the full variable domain reads GAGVSQSPSNKVTEKGKDVELRCDPISGHTALYWYRQSLGQGLEFLIYFQGNSAPDKSGLPSDRFSAERTGGSVSTLTIQRTQQEDSAVYLCASSLATGARNTIYFGEGSWLTVV.

The chain couples TRBV29-1 to TRBJ1-2, with 7 bases that match TRBD1. V lost 6 bases and J lost 5; bases outside the gene matches: 15. This CDR3 has 15 amino acids. Looked up from germline, CDR1 is SQVTM and CDR2 is ANQGSEA. Here the CDR3 DNA reads TGCAGCGTAGAGAATGGACAGGCGGCGGGGTATGGCTACACCTTC. Its translation: CSVENGQAAGYGYTF.

The chain couples TRBV19 to TRBJ1-4; D gene unclear. The CDR3 consists of 13 residues. Germline CDR1 is LNHDA and CDR2 is SQIVND (reference sequence). V was cut by 3 bases and J by 5 bases, with 7 bases left in between. CDR3 DNA: TGTGCCAGTAGTATCGTACACAATGAAAAACTGTTTTTT. The encoded protein is CASSIVHNEKLFF.

The chain is built from TRBV3-1 (or the pseudogene TRBV3-2) and TRBJ1-5; D unclear. CDR3 length: 13 residues. Germline values: CDR1 LGHDT, CDR2 YNNKEL (reference sequence). Trimming took 4 bases from V and 5 from J, leaving 9 bases between them. CDR3 amino acids: CASSRYTDQPQHF. CDR3 sequence (DNA): TGTGCCAGCAGCCGGTACACGGATCAGCCCCAGCATTTT.

This clone occurred once. CDR3 loop: CASSPRNRGGDQPQHF. The CDR3 nucleotides read TGTGCCAGCAGTCCTAGGAACAGGGGAGGGGATCAGCCCCAGCATTTT. This chain uses TRBV27 with TRBJ1-5; 7 positions agree with TRBD1. Germline CDR1 is MNHEY and CDR2 is SMNVEV (reference sequence). The CDR3 loop spans 16 amino acids. The V segment lost 5 bases and the J segment 5 bases; nucleotides outside the gene matches: 12.

The chain uses TRBV7-9 and TRBJ2-3; 11 bases fit TRBD2. With V trimmed by 7 bases and J by 12 bases, 15 bases remained unmatched. This CDR3 comprises 15 residues. The germline CDR1 and CDR2 sequences are SEHNR and FQNEAQ (reference sequence). In nucleotides, the CDR3 is TGTGCCAGCACCGAAGCTGCTAGCGGGGGGAGATTCCAGTATTTT. Amino acid sequence: CASTEAASGGRFQYF.

The chain combines TRBV12-1 with TRBJ2-1. TRBV12-1 is labeled a pseudogene. This CDR3 is built from 18 residues. The CDR3 loop is CASSFAFRHPSSYNEQFF. CDR3 DNA sequence: TGTGCCAGCAGCTTTGCCTTCCGGCACCCGAGCTCCTACAATGAGCAGTTCTTC.

This clone was seen only a few times. The chain links TRBV7-9 to TRBJ2-5, with D maybe TRBD2 (5 bases). CDR1 is SEHNR, CDR2 FQNEAQ, per germline (reference sequence). The V end was cut by 3 bases, the J end by 2 bases, with 7 bases between. This CDR3 contains 13 residues. The CDR3 is CASSFRGQETQYF. CDR3 sequence (DNA): TGTGCCAGCAGCTTTCGGGGTCAAGAGACCCAGTACTTC.

The V gene is TRBV12-3 or TRBV12-4, the J gene TRBJ1-1; maybe TRBD1 (5 bases). V lost 7 bases and J lost 2, with 11 bases in between. The CDR3 consists of 13 residues. CDR3 sequence: CASTSTENTEAFF. The CDR3 DNA follows: TGTGCCAGCACTTCGACAGAAAACACTGAAGCTTTCTTT.